What follows are 6 T cell receptor beta chains derived from one specimen sequenced in a study of shared clonotypes between healthy human individuals. Clones were sequenced by immunoSEQ multiplex PCR, and TCRdb holds only the in-frame ones, with some missing. The data show 2 million to 2.5 million clones, more than 80% seen once. The sample taken for sequencing was naive CD4+ T cells from PBMCs. Described subset: CD45RA+ positively selected. All receptors derive from a man in his late teens or twenties in good health. Some clones in this sample may be carry-over from other donors' samples.

This chain's CDR3 is CASSRRGPRNTDTQYF. In DNA, the CDR3 is TGCGCCAGCAGCCGACGGGGACCCCGAAACACAGATACGCAGTATTTT. The chain uses TRBV4-3 and TRBJ2-3; D might be TRBD1 or TRBD2, each matching 5 bases. Per the germline V gene, CDR1 is LGHNA and CDR2 is YSLEER. This CDR3 contains 16 residues. V lost 4 bases, J lost 2 bases, and 16 bases lay in between.

This clone was detected only a few times. Other DNA sequences of this sample code for an identical CDR3. V gene TRBV19 combines with J gene TRBJ1-5; D gene ambiguous. V lost 5 bases, J lost 2 bases, and 7 bases lay in between. The CDR3 is 13 amino acids. The germline CDR1 and CDR2 sequences are LNHDA and SQIVND (reference sequence). This CDR3 is CASSFQGNQPQHF. The CDR3 coding sequence is TGTGCCAGTAGTTTCCAGGGCAATCAGCCCCAGCATTTT. The full variable domain, rest sourced from reference TRBV19 and TRBJ1-5, is DGGITQSPKYLFRKEGQNVTLSCEQNLNHDAMYWYRQDPGQGLRLIYYSQIVNDFQKGDIAEGYSVSREKKESFPLTVTSAQKNPTAFYLCASSFQGNQPQHFGDGTRLSIL.

The rearrangement joins TRBV5-5 to TRBJ1-1; maybe TRBD1 (6 bases). Between the trimmed V and J ends, which lost 3 bases and 1 base, there was a span of 13 bases. The germline gives CDR1 SGHKS, CDR2 YYEKEE (reference sequence). The CDR3 length is 15 residues. The CDR3 bases are TGTGCCAGCAGCTGGGGGTTGGGACAGAACACTGAAGCTTTCTTT. Protein sequence: CASSWGLGQNTEAFF.

The chain recombines TRBV28 with TRBJ2-7; 8 nucleotides agree with TRBD1. The trim removed 7 bases at V and 3 bases at J, leaving 8 bases unmatched. CDR1 and CDR2 from the germline V gene are MDHEN and SYDVKM. This CDR3 has 14 residues. This CDR3 reads CASIRDRTFYEQYF. The CDR3, as DNA: TGTGCCAGCATCCGGGACAGGACTTTCTACGAGCAGTACTTC.

The V and J genes are TRBV4-1 and TRBJ2-3, with D perhaps TRBD2 (6 bases). In germline, CDR1 is MGHRA, CDR2 YSYEKL. This CDR3 is 15 amino acids long. V was trimmed by 2 bases and J by 2 bases, leaving 11 bases between them. CDR3 protein: CASSQLAGITDTQYF. The DNA for the CDR3 is TGCGCCAGCAGCCAATTGGCGGGGATCACAGATACGCAGTATTTT.

The chain is built from TRBV28 and TRBJ1-2, with D hard to call. Germline CDR1 reads MDHEN; CDR2 reads SYDVKM. The CDR3 contains 11 residues. The ends were cut back, 4 bases at V and 9 bases at J, with 9 bases in the middle. Written as DNA, the CDR3 is TGTGCCAGCAGTTGGTACAATCGCTACACCTTC. It translates to CASSWYNRYTF.